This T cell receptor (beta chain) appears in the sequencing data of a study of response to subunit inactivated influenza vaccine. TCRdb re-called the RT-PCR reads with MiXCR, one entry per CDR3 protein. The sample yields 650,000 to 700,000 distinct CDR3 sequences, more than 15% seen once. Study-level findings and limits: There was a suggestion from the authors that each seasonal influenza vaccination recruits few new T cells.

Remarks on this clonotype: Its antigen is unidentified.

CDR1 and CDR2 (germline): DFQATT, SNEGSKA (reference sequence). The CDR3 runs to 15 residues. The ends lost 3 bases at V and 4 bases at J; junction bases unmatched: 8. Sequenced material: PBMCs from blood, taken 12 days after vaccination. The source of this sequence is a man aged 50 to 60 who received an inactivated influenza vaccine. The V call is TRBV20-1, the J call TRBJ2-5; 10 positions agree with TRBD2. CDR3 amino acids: CSASGTSGVRETQYF. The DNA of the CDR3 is TGCAGTGCTAGCGGCACTAGCGGGGTTCGAGAGACCCAGTACTTC.